What follows are 16 T cell receptor beta chains derived from one specimen sequenced in a study of cytotoxic CD8 clonotypes in ibrutinib-treated CLL. Using immunoSEQ multiplex PCR, the repertoire was profiled, and TCRdb retains in-frame clones only, with some absent. In the table there are hundreds of thousands of clones, roughly 70% of which are singletons. Sample: PBMCs, taken after 36 months of ibrutinib treatment. Receptors were obtained from a human donor with chronic lymphocytic leukemia.

This clone was counted only a few times. V is TRBV4-1 and J is TRBJ2-7; no definite D call. With 1 base removed from V and 0 bases from J, the gap between germline ends came to 7 bases. Germline V lookup: CDR1 MGHRA, CDR2 YSYEKL. The CDR3 extends over 14 amino acids. The DNA of the CDR3 is TGCGCCAGCAGCCAAGGCTACAGCTCCTACGAGCAGTACTTC. Its translation: CASSQGYSSYEQYF.

The V call is TRBV25-1, the J call TRBJ1-4, with a tentative D call TRBD1 (5 bases). The CDR3 has 17 residues. The germline gives CDR1 MGHDK, CDR2 SYGVNS. Trimming stripped 11 bases from V and 0 bases from J, with 22 bases between. CDR3 sequence reads: CAGEGVTGPPTNEKLFF. CDR3 nucleotides: TGTGCCGGAGAAGGGGTCACAGGTCCCCCAACTAATGAAAAACTGTTTTTT.

The chain combines TRBV4-1 with TRBJ2-1, with TRBD2 identical over 8 bases. V shed 1 base and J 4 bases; nucleotides not matched to a gene: 3. CDR1 and CDR2 from the germline V gene are MGHRA and YSYEKL. The CDR3 is 15 amino acids. The CDR3 sequence is CASSQVAGGYNEQFF. The CDR3 DNA sequence: TGCGCCAGCAGCCAAGTTGCGGGGGGATACAATGAGCAGTTCTTC.

The rearrangement links TRBV2 to TRBJ1-1; 7 bases agree with TRBD1. The CDR3 consists of 14 residues. Losses at the gene ends were 6 bases for V and 0 bases for J; bases not matched to a gene: 4. Germline lookup yields CDR1 SNHLY and CDR2 FYNNEI. CDR3 loop: CASSPGQLNTEAFF. CDR3 nucleotide sequence: TGTGCCAGCAGCCCGGGACAGTTGAACACTGAAGCTTTCTTT.

The rearrangement links TRBV10-3 to TRBJ1-3; no firm D call. Germline values: CDR1 ENHRY, CDR2 SYGVKD. This CDR3 is built from 14 residues. The V end lost 3 bases, the J end lost 0 bases, and 6 bases lay between the germline ends. CDR3: CAISDLSSGNTIYF. In DNA form, the CDR3 reads TGTGCCATCAGTGACCTTAGCTCTGGAAACACCATATATTTT.

CDR3 nucleotide sequence: TGCGCCAGCAGTGAGTCGGCGGGGGCGGGAACTGAAGCTTTCTTT. Translation gives CASSESAGAGTEAFF. The J gene is TRBJ1-1, the V gene TRBV10-2, with TRBD1 as a possible D gene (6 bases). Germline CDR1 WSHSY, CDR2 SAAADI. The CDR3 is 15 residues long. V lost 0 bases and J lost 5, with 13 bases in between.

The rearrangement uses TRBV27 and TRBJ2-1; TRBD1 agrees at 9 bases. The length of the CDR3 is 15 residues. CDR1 is MNHEY, CDR2 SMNVEV, per germline (reference sequence). V lost 3 bases and J lost 9; bases outside the gene matches: 9. CDR3 DNA: TGTGCCAGCAGTTTCAGGACAGGGGTTGGTAGTGAGCAGTTCTTC. Translated: CASSFRTGVGSEQFF.

This chain links TRBV6-5 with TRBJ1-1; D may be TRBD1 (6 bases). Germline CDR1 and CDR2: MNHEY and SVGAGI. The CDR3 loop spans 15 amino acids. V dropped 2 bases and J dropped 5 bases, with 15 bases sitting between them. CDR3 DNA sequence: TGTGCCAGCAGTTACCCGACAGGAGGTGGGACTGAAGCTTTCTTT. It yields the protein CASSYPTGGGTEAFF.

This chain connects TRBV5-1 to TRBJ1-2; unclear D gene. This CDR3 spans 13 amino acids. Between the trimmed V and J ends, which lost 4 bases and 1 base, there was a span of 8 bases. Germline CDR1 and CDR2: SGHRS and YFSETQ. The CDR3 nucleotides read TGCGCCAGCAGCCGGAACGATAACTATGGCTACACCTTC. Translation: CASSRNDNYGYTF.

This chain connects TRBV27 to TRBJ2-5; TRBD1 agrees at 7 bases. The CDR3 sequence is 15 residues long. V shed 5 bases, J shed 5 bases, and the junction held 11 bases outside the gene matches. In germline, CDR1 is MNHEY, CDR2 SMNVEV (reference sequence). CDR3 nucleotides: TGTGCCAGCAGTAGAAGGGGGCCGTTACGTGAGACCCAGTACTTC. Residues: CASSRRGPLRETQYF.

V usage is TRBV7-9 and J usage is TRBJ1-2, with D unresolved. The germline V gene encodes CDR1 SEHNR and CDR2 FQNEAQ (reference sequence). CDR3 length equals 18 residues. V was pared by 3 bases and J by 8 bases, with 28 bases between. The CDR3 sequence: CASSFDGRTRLSGMGYTF. The CDR3 nucleotides read TGTGCCAGCAGCTTTGATGGCAGGACGAGGCTTTCGGGGATGGGCTACACCTTC.

The CDR3 nucleotides read TGTGCCATCAGTGAAGTTAGAGACGGGAAGACCCAGTACTTC. Protein product: CAISEVRDGKTQYF. J is TRBJ2-5 and V is TRBV10-3; D is perhaps TRBD2 (5 bases). V shed 3 bases and J shed 6 bases, with 14 bases lying between them. This CDR3 has 14 amino acids. The germline gives CDR1 ENHRY, CDR2 SYGVKD.

This sequence joins TRBV7-2 and TRBJ2-3; D tentatively reads TRBD1 or TRBD2 (6 bases each). The germline V and J ends were trimmed by 5 bases and 6 bases, with 15 bases remaining between them. This CDR3 spans 14 amino acids. Germline values: CDR1 SGHTA, CDR2 FQGNSA. In nucleotides, the CDR3 is TGTGCCAGCAGCCTCGGGGGCGGCCCCGATACGCAGTATTTT. Protein sequence: CASSLGGGPDTQYF.

The chain uses TRBV25-1 and TRBJ2-2; D is unclear. Germline CDR1 is MGHDK and CDR2 is SYGVNS. This CDR3 has 16 residues. V dropped 3 bases and J dropped 4 bases, with 15 bases sitting between them. CDR3 region: CASSERGITTTGELFF. The DNA of the CDR3 is TGTGCCAGCAGTGAGCGAGGAATTACTACCACCGGGGAGCTGTTTTTT. Variable domain in full (rest from reference TRBV25-1 and TRBJ2-2): EADIYQTPRYLVIGTGKKITLECSQTMGHDKMYWYQQDPGMELHLIHYSYGVNSTEKGDLSSESTVSRIRTEHFPLTLESARPSHTSQYLCASSERGITTTGELFFGEGSRLTVL.

The chain has TRBV6-6 and TRBJ1-3; the D is unclear. The CDR3 totals 15 residues. Trimming left V 6 bases short and J 0 bases short, with 12 bases between. The germline V gene has CDR1 MNHNY and CDR2 SVGAGI (reference sequence). In DNA, the CDR3 is TGTGCCAGCAGACGACCAGAGAGCTCTGGAAACACCATATATTTT. This sequence encodes CASRRPESSGNTIYF.

The genes are TRBV28 and TRBJ1-2; D is perhaps TRBD1 (6 bases). The CDR3 spans 14 residues. The germline gives CDR1 MDHEN, CDR2 SYDVKM. V dropped 7 bases and J dropped 2 bases, with 14 bases sitting between them. CDR3: CASNHYRDNYGYTF. CDR3 DNA: TGTGCCAGCAATCATTACAGGGACAACTATGGCTACACCTTC.